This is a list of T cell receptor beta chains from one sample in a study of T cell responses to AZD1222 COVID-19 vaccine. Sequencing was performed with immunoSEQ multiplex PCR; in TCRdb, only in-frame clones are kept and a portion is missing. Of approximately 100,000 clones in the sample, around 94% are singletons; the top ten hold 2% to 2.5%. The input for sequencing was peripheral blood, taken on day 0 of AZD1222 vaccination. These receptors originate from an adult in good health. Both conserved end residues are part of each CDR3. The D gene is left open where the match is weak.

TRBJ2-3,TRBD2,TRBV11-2,TGTGCCAGCAGCTTAGGTAGCCTAGCGGGTTTACGCACAGATACGCAGTATTTT,CASSLGSLAGLRTDTQYF
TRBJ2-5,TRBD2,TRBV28,TGTGCCAGCAGTAAAATCGGACTAGCGGGCGGCTCTGTAAGGACCCAGTACTTC,CASSKIGLAGGSVRTQYF
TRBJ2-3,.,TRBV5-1,TGCGCCAGCAGTCCACCTCTAGGGACTAGCACAGATACGCAGTATTTT,CASSPPLGTSTDTQYF
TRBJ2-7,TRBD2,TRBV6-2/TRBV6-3,TGTGCCAGCAGTTACTCAGCGGGAGGCGAGCAGTACTTC,CASSYSAGGEQYF
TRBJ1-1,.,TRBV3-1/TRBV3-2,TGTGCCAGCAGCCAAGTTAATACTGAAGCTTTCTTT,CASSQVNTEAFF
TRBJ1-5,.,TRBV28,TGTGCCAGCAGCCCCGGGATCTATAGCAATCAGCCCCAGCATTTT,CASSPGIYSNQPQHF
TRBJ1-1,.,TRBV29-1,TGCAGCGTTGTGGAGGGGGTGGGGACTGAAGCTTTCTTT,CSVVEGVGTEAFF
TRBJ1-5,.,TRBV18,TGTGCCAGCTCACCACAAGATGGCAATCAGCCCCAGCATTTT,CASSPQDGNQPQHF
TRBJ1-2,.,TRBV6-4,TGTGCCAGCAGTGACTCCAGGAGGGGCTACACCTTC,CASSDSRRGYTF
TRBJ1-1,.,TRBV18,TGTGCCAGCTTCCAACAGGCGAACACTGAAGCTTTCTTT,CASFQQANTEAFF
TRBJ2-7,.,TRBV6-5,TGTGCCAGCAGTTACACTACCTTTGCTTACGAGCAGTACTTC,CASSYTTFAYEQYF
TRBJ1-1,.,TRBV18,TGTGCCAGCTCACAGGGGATCAACACTGAAGCTTTCTTT,CASSQGINTEAFF
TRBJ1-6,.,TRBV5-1,TGCGCCAGCAGCTTTTCACGGCAGGTCAATTCACCCCTCCACTTT,CASSFSRQVNSPLHF
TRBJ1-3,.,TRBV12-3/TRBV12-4,TGTGCCAGCACGACGCCTGGAAACACCATATATTTT,CASTTPGNTIYF
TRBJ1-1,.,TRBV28,TGTGCCAGCAGGCCCCCGGGGGACGGGGGCACTGAAGCTTTCTTT,CASRPPGDGGTEAFF
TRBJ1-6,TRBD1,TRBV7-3,TGTGCCAGCAGCCCCGGGACAGGGGGGACGTATAATTCACCCCTCCACTTT,CASSPGTGGTYNSPLHF